This T cell receptor (beta chain) was identified during a study of T cell changes during pregnancy in multiple sclerosis. Only in-frame clones appear in the TCRdb table, and some are missing; sequencing was by immunoSEQ multiplex PCR. The sample includes tens of thousands of clones, 92% seen only once; the top ten take 0.85%. This clonotype was sampled from a female donor with multiple sclerosis, enrolled in a pregnancy study. The sample in question was peripheral blood, obtained in the first trimester of pregnancy.

Here the CDR3 DNA reads TGTGCCAGCAGCTTGGCCAGGGGCGGGGGACCCGTTGAAGCTTTCTTT. Translating gives CASSLARGGGPVEAFF. The rearrangement links TRBV5-5 to TRBJ1-1, with D possibly matching TRBD1 (6 bases). This CDR3 comprises 16 residues. Germline loops: CDR1 SGHKS, CDR2 YYEKEE (reference sequence). V lost 0 bases, J lost 7 bases, and 19 bases lay in between.